Sequencing of this T cell receptor beta chain was carried out in a study of cytomegalovirus exposure and HLA in healthy donors. The study's findings and limits: Most TCR sequences were seen very rarely across donors, but some public TCRs occurred in many.

On this clone: Its antigen remains unknown.

The PCR ran on 60 Vbeta and 13 Jbeta primers. Libraries were prepared by immunoSEQ multiplex PCR; TCRdb keeps only in-frame clonotypes and omits some of them. The repertoire holds around 100,000 clones, with around 64% as singletons. The receptor was derived from a young woman in good health and CMV-seronegative. The sample consisted of PBMCs.

CDR3: CASSRSSGVYNEQFF. CDR3 coding DNA: TGTGCCAGCAGTCGATCTAGCGGGGTTTACAATGAGCAGTTCTTC. V usage is TRBV28 and J usage is TRBJ2-1; TRBD2 aligns across 9 bases. Germline V gives CDR1 MDHEN, CDR2 SYDVKM. Losses at the gene ends were 5 bases for V and 4 bases for J; bases not matched to a gene: 6. This CDR3 is built from 15 residues.